The 23 T cell receptor beta chains in this list originate from one sample, sequenced in a study of shared clonotypes between healthy human individuals. It was CD45RO-negative cells, positively selected for CCR7, that made up naive CD8 cells, with terminally differentiated effector memory CD45RA+ cells excluded. Profiled with immunoSEQ multiplex PCR; TCRdb holds only in-frame clones, not every one. The sample lists 1.5 million to 2.5 million clones; just under 95% were seen once. Material: naive CD8+ T cells sorted from blood. The receptors stem from a man younger than 35 in good health.

This chain joins TRBV7-3 and TRBJ1-1; a possible D gene is TRBD1 (6 bases). The CDR3 sequence is 14 residues long. From germline, CDR1 is SGHTA and CDR2 FQGTGA. Trimming shortened V by 5 bases and J by 5 bases, and 15 bases separated the two germline ends. The CDR3: CASSHLGGGTEAFF. CDR3 sequence (DNA): TGTGCCAGCAGCCACCTGGGGGGCGGAACTGAAGCTTTCTTT. The variable domain in full, with the rest retrieved from reference TRBV7-3 and TRBJ1-1, is GAGVSQTPSNKVTEKGKYVELRCDPISGHTALYWYRQSLGQGPEFLIYFQGTGAADDSGLPNDRFFAVRPEGSVSTLKIQRTERGDSAVYLCASSHLGGGTEAFFGQGTRLTVV.

The sample holds one count of this clone. The chain is built from TRBV6-6 and TRBJ1-1, with D unclear. Germline V CDR1 and CDR2: MNHNY, SVGAGI (reference sequence). The CDR3 spans 13 residues. V lost 5 bases, J lost 0 bases, and 7 bases lay in between. Here the CDR3 reads CASSRVMNTEAFF. The CDR3 DNA follows: TGTGCCAGCAGTAGGGTTATGAACACTGAAGCTTTCTTT.

V usage is TRBV21-1 and J usage is TRBJ2-7; the table's D gene call, TRBD1, was not cross checked with the DNA. TRBV21-1 is given as a pseudogene. The CDR3 has 14 amino acids. The CDR3 coding sequence is TGTGCCAGCAGCGCAAAAGACAGGGGCTACGAGCAGTACTTC. This codes for CASSAKDRGYEQYF.

This clone was recorded only once. The J gene is TRBJ2-7, the V gene TRBV7-9; TRBD1 might be the D (5 bases). V dropped 7 bases and J dropped 2 bases, with 15 bases sitting between them. CDR1 SEHNR and CDR2 FQNEAQ come from the germline V gene (reference sequence). The CDR3 spans 14 residues. CDR3 protein: CASTLDTGPYEQYF. The CDR3 coding sequence is TGTGCCAGCACCCTAGATACAGGTCCCTACGAGCAGTACTTC.

This chain joins TRBV9 and TRBJ2-3; 9 bases match TRBD2. The CDR3 totals 16 residues. V shed 0 bases, J shed 5 bases, and the junction held 7 bases outside the gene matches. Germline CDR1 SGDLS, CDR2 YYNGEE. The CDR3 nucleotides are TGTGCCAGCAGCGTAGTGGGCGGGAGGGCCAAAGATACGCAGTATTTT. It codes for CASSVVGGRAKDTQYF. The variable domain in full, with the rest retrieved from reference TRBV9 and TRBJ2-3, is DSGVTQTPKHLITATGQRVTLRCSPRSGDLSVYWYQQSLDQGLQFLIQYYNGEERAKGNILERFSAQQFPDLHSELNLSSLELGDSALYFCASSVVGGRAKDTQYFGPGTRLTVL.

V usage is TRBV6-1 and J usage is TRBJ1-1; D remains unclear. V was pared by 4 bases and J by 0 bases, with 6 bases between. Germline loops: CDR1 MNHNS, CDR2 SASEGT. The CDR3 is 13 residues long. The CDR3 bases are TGTGCCAGCAGTGGAACCATGAACACTGAAGCTTTCTTT. It specifies CASSGTMNTEAFF.

Note on this clone: Sequence at one end of the junction differs from germline and may be a read error. This chain links TRBV5-8 with TRBJ1-2; D is uncertain. CDR3 size: 11 residues. Germline V gene lookup returns CDR1 SGHTS and CDR2 YDEGEE. CDR3 sequence: CASPGNPPVRF. For the CDR3, the DNA is TGTGCCAGCCCCGGGAACCCGCCGGTCCGATTC. The whole variable domain, filled in from reference TRBV5-8 and TRBJ1-2, reads EAGVTQSPTHLIKTRGQQATLRCSPISGHTSVYWYQQALGLGLQFLLWYDEGEERNRGNFPPRFSGRQFPNYSSELNVNALELEDSALYLCASPGNPPVRFGSGTRLTVV.

The rearrangement uses TRBV7-9 and TRBJ1-2; TRBD1 matches 8 bases. Germline V CDR1 and CDR2: SEHNR, FQNEAQ (reference sequence). Trimming cost V 1 base and J 4 bases; bases outside gene matches: 5. CDR3 length: 15 residues. CDR3: CASSLGQGSGYGYTF. As DNA, the CDR3 is TGTGCCAGCAGCTTAGGACAGGGGTCCGGCTATGGCTACACCTTC.

The chain uses TRBV6-5 and TRBJ1-3; TRBD1 is a possible D gene (5 bases). CDR3 length: 15 residues. Trimming stripped 7 bases from V and 1 base from J, with 14 bases between. Germline CDR1 is MNHEY and CDR2 is SVGAGI. In DNA, the CDR3 is TGTGCCAGCACCTCGTTCAGGGAATCTGGAAACACCATATATTTT. Translated: CASTSFRESGNTIYF.

The chain uses TRBV6-5 and TRBJ2-1, with 10 bases identical to TRBD1. Trimming cost V 0 bases and J 7 bases; bases outside gene matches: 3. Per germline, CDR1 MNHEY and CDR2 SVGAGI. The CDR3 has 15 amino acids. The CDR3 nucleotides read TGTGCCAGCAGTTACTCTTTGGACAGGGGGAATGAGCAGTTCTTC. Translation gives CASSYSLDRGNEQFF.

The chain couples TRBV4-1 to TRBJ2-3, with 9 bases matching TRBD2. Looked up from germline, CDR1 is MGHRA and CDR2 is YSYEKL. CDR3 length equals 15 residues. Trimming removed 2 bases from V and 5 bases from J; junction bases left unmatched: 5. CDR3 coding DNA: TGCGCCAGCAGCCAACGCGGGGGGGCGGAAGATACGCAGTATTTT. This codes for CASSQRGGAEDTQYF.

The CDR3 DNA reads as TGTGCCAGCAGCCTAACGGGCGGGGACTACGAGCAGTACTTC. As protein: CASSLTGGDYEQYF. V and J are TRBV13 and TRBJ2-7, with D possibly TRBD2 on 6 matching bases. The CDR3 is 14 amino acids. Germline V gene lookup returns CDR1 PRHDT and CDR2 FYEKMQ (reference sequence). Trimming shortened V by 5 bases and J by 3 bases, and 14 bases separated the two germline ends.

This clone was detected once. This chain uses TRBV6-5 with TRBJ2-2; no definite D call. Trimming left V 8 bases short and J 2 bases short, with 9 bases between. Germline V gives CDR1 MNHEY, CDR2 SVGAGI. The CDR3 covers 13 residues. As DNA, the CDR3 is TGTGCCAGCGCTGGGATCAACACCGGGGAGCTGTTTTTT. It translates to CASAGINTGELFF.

V and J are TRBV7-9 and TRBJ2-1, with 9 bases lining up with TRBD2. This CDR3 is built from 16 residues. V lost 4 bases to trimming and J lost 5 bases; unmatched junction nucleotides: 9. The germline V gene encodes CDR1 SEHNR and CDR2 FQNEAQ (reference sequence). The CDR3 DNA sequence: TGTGCCAGCAGCTCGGGACCGGGACTAGCAGACAATGAGCAGTTCTTC. Protein: CASSSGPGLADNEQFF.

The genes are TRBV4-1 and TRBJ1-3; 11 nucleotides line up with TRBD1. Germline CDR1 reads MGHRA; CDR2 reads YSYEKL. This CDR3 region has 17 residues. V lost 2 bases, J lost 4 bases, and 7 bases stayed unmatched. CDR3 loop: CASSQRWTGGSGNTIYF. In DNA form, the CDR3 reads TGCGCCAGCAGCCAACGATGGACAGGGGGCTCGGGAAACACCATATATTTT.

The CDR3 nucleotides are TGTGCCAGCAGCTTAATGATAGGGGGCAGGACAGATACGCAGTATTTT. This gives the protein CASSLMIGGRTDTQYF. The chain is built from TRBV11-2 and TRBJ2-3; 7 positions agree with TRBD1. Trimming removed 2 bases from V and 3 bases from J; junction bases left unmatched: 8. Germline V gene data show CDR1 as SGHAT and CDR2 as FQNNGV. CDR3 length: 16 residues.

The gene calls are TRBV27 and TRBJ1-2; D unclear. This CDR3 region has 13 residues. Germline V lookup: CDR1 MNHEY, CDR2 SMNVEV (reference sequence). Trimming took off 3 bases at V and 6 bases at J, with 11 bases between the two ends. The CDR3 spells CASSFRTGHGYTF. For the CDR3, the DNA is TGTGCCAGCAGTTTCCGGACCGGACATGGCTACACCTTC.

The chain combines TRBV6-6 with TRBJ1-4; D remains unclear. V was trimmed by 2 bases and J by 6 bases, leaving 13 bases between them. From germline, CDR1 is MNHNY and CDR2 SVGAGI (reference sequence). The length of the CDR3 is 15 residues. The CDR3 nucleotides read TGTGCCAGCAGTTACGAGGGAAGCGGGTATGAAAAACTGTTTTTT. Translating it yields CASSYEGSGYEKLFF.

The chain joins TRBV2 to TRBJ2-7, with 12 nucleotides matching TRBD2. Trimming at V came to 1 base and at J to 2 bases, leaving 3 bases not matched to a gene. Germline V CDR1 and CDR2: SNHLY, FYNNEI. The CDR3 has 16 amino acids. CDR3 protein: CASSEGLAGVTYEQYF. The DNA of the CDR3 is TGTGCCAGCAGTGAAGGACTAGCGGGAGTTACCTACGAGCAGTACTTC.

This clone appeared a few times. The rearrangement joins TRBV2 to TRBJ1-3; no reliable D call. Per germline, CDR1 SNHLY and CDR2 FYNNEI. The CDR3 sequence is 17 residues long. The V and J ends lost 2 bases and 0 bases respectively, with 14 bases between them. In DNA, the CDR3 is TGTGCCAGCAGTGAACTCGGGCCTTCAACCTCTGGAAACACCATATATTTT. Translated: CASSELGPSTSGNTIYF.

The chain carries TRBV7-9 and TRBJ2-7; D is possibly TRBD1 or TRBD2 (5 bases each). V lost 5 bases and J 3 bases, leaving 17 bases between the germline ends. The CDR3 totals 15 residues. From germline, CDR1 is SEHNR and CDR2 FQNEAQ (reference sequence). DNA of the CDR3: TGTGCCAGCAGCGTGCCTACGTGGGGGAGCTACGAGCAGTACTTC. This sequence encodes CASSVPTWGSYEQYF. Supplemented by reference TRBV7-9 and TRBJ2-7, the full variable domain reads DTGVSQNPRHKITKRGQNVTFRCDPISEHNRLYWYRQTLGQGPEFLTYFQNEAQLEKSRLLSDRFSAERPKGSFSTLEIQRTEQGDSAMYLCASSVPTWGSYEQYFGPGTRLTVT.

The genes are TRBV15 and TRBJ2-2; 9 bases line up with TRBD1. The germline CDR1 and CDR2 sequences are LNHNV and YYDKDF (reference sequence). V shed 2 bases and J 7 bases; nucleotides not matched to a gene: 8. This CDR3 region has 16 residues. The CDR3 sequence is CATSRTGGAVFGELFF. CDR3 in DNA: TGTGCCACCAGCAGAACAGGGGGCGCGGTTTTCGGGGAGCTGTTTTTT.

V and J are TRBV27 and TRBJ2-7, with TRBD2 matching 7 bases. Germline V CDR1 and CDR2: MNHEY, SMNVEV (reference sequence). This CDR3 comprises 16 residues. With V trimmed by 8 bases and J by 1 base, 14 bases remained unmatched. CDR3 protein: CASSPSLADISYEQYF. In DNA form, the CDR3 reads TGTGCCAGCTCACCATCCCTAGCGGACATATCCTACGAGCAGTACTTC.